Sequencing of this TCR beta chain was carried out in a study of cytomegalovirus exposure and HLA in healthy donors. The CDR3 sequence is 15 residues long. Germline-derived CDR1 and CDR2 are LNHDA and SQIVND (reference sequence). V lost 3 bases and J lost 0, with 8 bases in between. 60 Vbeta and 13 Jbeta primers were used in PCR. The repertoire was sequenced with immunoSEQ multiplex PCR; TCRdb's copy has only in-frame clones and lacks some. Among about 160,000 clones, roughly four fifths were seen once, and the ten largest hold about 1.3%. The study's findings and limits: Certain sequence variants were highly shared and formed a cluster, and this cluster was likely a sequencing artifact. Cytomegalovirus association was listed for 170 or so TCR beta chains. Apparent HLA restriction characterized most CMV-associated TCR beta chains in a later analysis.

As for this clone: Its specificity is not known.

The chain joins TRBV19 to TRBJ2-2, with D tentatively TRBD1 (5 bases). Sequenced input: PBMCs. The receptor comes from a man in his fifties or sixties in good health and CMV-seronegative. The CDR3 spells CASSIWGANTGELFF. DNA of the CDR3: TGTGCCAGTAGTATTTGGGGCGCGAACACCGGGGAGCTGTTTTTT.